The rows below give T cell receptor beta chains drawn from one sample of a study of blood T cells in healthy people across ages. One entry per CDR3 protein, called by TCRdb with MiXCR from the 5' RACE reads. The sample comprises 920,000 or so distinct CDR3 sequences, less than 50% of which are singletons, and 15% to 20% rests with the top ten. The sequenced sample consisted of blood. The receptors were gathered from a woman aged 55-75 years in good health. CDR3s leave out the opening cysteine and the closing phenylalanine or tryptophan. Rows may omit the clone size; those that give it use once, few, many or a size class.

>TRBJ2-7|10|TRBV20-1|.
SAEREGYEQY
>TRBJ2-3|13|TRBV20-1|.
SASVSSGTTDTQY
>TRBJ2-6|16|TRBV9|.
ASSPTAGFFSGANVLT
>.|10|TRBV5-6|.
ASSVSLETQY
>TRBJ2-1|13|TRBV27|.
ASTPDSFAYNEQF
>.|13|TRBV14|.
ASSRSGTGGYEQY
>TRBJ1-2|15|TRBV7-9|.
ASSLDGTAYSNYGYT
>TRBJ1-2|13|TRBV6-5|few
ASTRKAVGRYGYT
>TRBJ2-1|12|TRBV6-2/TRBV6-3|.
ASRDRVPYNEQF
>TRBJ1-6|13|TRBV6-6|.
ASSYSPLYNSPLH
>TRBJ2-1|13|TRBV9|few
ASSRRLAGDNEQF
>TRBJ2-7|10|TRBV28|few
ASSMVSYEQY